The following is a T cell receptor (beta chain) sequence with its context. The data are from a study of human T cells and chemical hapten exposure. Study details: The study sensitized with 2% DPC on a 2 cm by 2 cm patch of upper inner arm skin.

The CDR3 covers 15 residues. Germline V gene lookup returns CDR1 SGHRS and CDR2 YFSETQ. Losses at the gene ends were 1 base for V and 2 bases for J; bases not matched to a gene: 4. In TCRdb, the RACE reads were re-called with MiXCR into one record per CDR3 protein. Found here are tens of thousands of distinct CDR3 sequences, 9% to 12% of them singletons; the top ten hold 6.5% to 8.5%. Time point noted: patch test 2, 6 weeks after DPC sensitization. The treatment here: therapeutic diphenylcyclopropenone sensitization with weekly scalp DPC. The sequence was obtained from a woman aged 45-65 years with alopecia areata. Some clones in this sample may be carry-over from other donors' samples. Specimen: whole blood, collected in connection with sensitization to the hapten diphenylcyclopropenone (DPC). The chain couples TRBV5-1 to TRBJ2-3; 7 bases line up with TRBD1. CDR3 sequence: CASSLMGTVTDTQYF. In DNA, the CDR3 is TGCGCCAGCAGCTTGATGGGGACAGTCACAGATACGCAGTATTTT.